This TCR beta chain was identified during a study of T cell responses to AZD1222 COVID-19 vaccine. General observations from the study: Seropositive status at baseline applied to only five to seven AZD1222 recipients. Clonal diversity was possibly underestimated, and the donors were mostly white British, with more females.

Some second doses came at about 4 weeks and others at about 12 weeks; these were pooled. A word on this clone: Its target is unknown.

This CDR3 has 15 amino acids. The germline gives CDR1 KGHSH, CDR2 LQKENI. V lost 2 bases to trimming and J lost 1 base, with 11 bases between them. Sequencing was performed with immunoSEQ multiplex PCR; in TCRdb, only in-frame clones are kept and a portion is missing. The sample yields over 25,000 clones, roughly 90% seen once. Sample: peripheral blood, taken 28 days after the second AZD1222 dose. The chain joins TRBV18 to TRBJ2-5; maybe TRBD1 (5 bases). The sequence was collected from an adult who received the AZD1222 COVID-19 vaccine. The CDR3, as DNA: TGTGCCAGCTCACCAAATGGGGCTCGCCAAGAGACCCAGTACTTC. As protein: CASSPNGARQETQYF.